This T cell receptor (beta chain) was recorded in a study of blood T cell repertoires in COVID-19. Study information: From the United States, Italy and Spain came samples of acute and convalescent COVID-19. In each case, the material was cDNA or gDNA derived from T cells, B-cell-depleted T cells, or PBMCs.

CDR1 is SNHLY and CDR2 is FYNNEI in the germline V gene. The CDR3 spans 12 residues. The V end was cut by 7 bases, the J end by 7 bases, with 14 bases between. Authors' analysis steps: Amplification with reference gene primers provided the estimates of nucleated cell counts. TCRdb's table, derived via immunoSEQ multiplex PCR, lists solely in-frame clones and lacks some. That table supplies the V and J calls and clone size; D and trimming were determined from the DNA. The profile shows under 150,000 clones, around 87% of them singletons. The chain combines TRBV2 with TRBJ2-7, with D possibly TRBD2 on 6 matching bases. The sequence was collected from a man aged 45 to 65 with active COVID-19. Sequencing was carried out using peripheral blood. The CDR3 loop reads CASKLGLREQYF. In DNA, the CDR3 is TGTGCCAGCAAGTTGGGACTTAGAGAGCAGTACTTC.